Listed below are T cell receptor beta chains from one sample, sequenced in a study of T-cell reconstitution after alpha-beta-depleted transplantation in children. Via MiXCR, TCRdb re-called the PCR reads, giving one row per CDR3 protein. The profile shows around 340,000 distinct CDR3 sequences, about an eighth of them singletons. The sample consisted of PBMCs, taken from the stem cell graft. Source of these receptors: a human donor who donated a stem cell graft to a child with Fanconi anemia. Each CDR3 is given with its conserved first and last residue. A D gene is named only where the DNA matches it firmly. Size values are once, few and many counts, or a class for expanded clones, and some rows have none.

V gene: TRBV11-2
J gene: TRBJ1-6
clone size: few
CDR3 length: 14
D gene: -
CDR3 DNA: TGTGCCAGCAGCTTAGGCCTTGCAGGAACACCCCTCCACTTT
CDR3 protein: CASSLGLAGTPLHF

V gene: TRBV2
J gene: TRBJ2-3
clone size: few
CDR3 length: 14
D gene: TRBD1
CDR3 DNA: TGTGCCAGCAGTTCTGGACAGGGGGGAGATACGCAGTATTTT
CDR3 protein: CASSSGQGGDTQYF

V gene: TRBV29-1
J gene: TRBJ1-6
clone size: many
CDR3 length: 14
D gene: TRBD1
CDR3 DNA: TGCAGCGTTGCGGACAGGGGTGGAAATTCACCCCTCCACTTT
CDR3 protein: CSVADRGGNSPLHF

V gene: TRBV12-3/TRBV12-4
J gene: TRBJ2-1
clone size: -
CDR3 length: 12
D gene: -
CDR3 DNA: TGTGCCAGCAGCCCAATTAGAATCGTGCAGTTCTTC
CDR3 protein: CASSPIRIVQFF

V gene: TRBV12-3/TRBV12-4
J gene: TRBJ2-3
clone size: -
CDR3 length: 16
D gene: TRBD2
CDR3 DNA: TGTGCCAGCAGTTTGTTAGCGGGGCCCCAGGCAGATACGCAGTATTTT
CDR3 protein: CASSLLAGPQADTQYF

V gene: TRBV14
J gene: TRBJ1-1
clone size: many
CDR3 length: 15
D gene: -
CDR3 DNA: TGTGCCAGCAGCCCCTTGAGGGGGGAGGACACTGAAGCTTTCTTT
CDR3 protein: CASSPLRGEDTEAFF

V gene: TRBV25-1
J gene: TRBJ1-2
clone size: -
CDR3 length: 12
D gene: TRBD1
CDR3 DNA: TGTGCCACCGAGCGCAGGGGGCTCGGCTACACCTTC
CDR3 protein: CATERRGLGYTF

V gene: TRBV5-1
J gene: TRBJ2-1
clone size: many
CDR3 length: 14
D gene: -
CDR3 DNA: TGCGCCAGCAGCTTGGGGGTAGTTTACAATGAGCAGTTCTTC
CDR3 protein: CASSLGVVYNEQFF

V gene: TRBV20-1
J gene: TRBJ1-4
clone size: -
CDR3 length: 18
D gene: TRBD1
CDR3 DNA: TGCAGTGCTCGCCCCTACGGGACAGAAATAACAACTAATGAAAAACTGTTTTTT
CDR3 protein: CSARPYGTEITTNEKLFF

V gene: TRBV15
J gene: TRBJ2-1
clone size: many
CDR3 length: 16
D gene: -
CDR3 DNA: TGTGCCACCAGCAGAGGTGGGGGCAGCTCCTACAATGAGCAGTTCTTC
CDR3 protein: CATSRGGGSSYNEQFF

V gene: TRBV11-2
J gene: TRBJ2-1
clone size: many
CDR3 length: 12
D gene: TRBD2
CDR3 DNA: TGTGCCAGCAGCACAACTAGCGATGAGCAGTTCTTC
CDR3 protein: CASSTTSDEQFF

V gene: TRBV12-3/TRBV12-4
J gene: TRBJ1-6
clone size: many
CDR3 length: 14
D gene: -
CDR3 DNA: TGTGCCAGCAGTCTGTCCGCCAGGGGATCACCCCTCCACTTT
CDR3 protein: CASSLSARGSPLHF

V gene: TRBV10-3
J gene: TRBJ2-1
clone size: once
CDR3 length: 19
D gene: TRBD2
CDR3 DNA: TGTGCCATCAGTGAGGGACTAGCGGGGGGGCCTTACTCCTACAATGAGCAGTTCTTC
CDR3 protein: CAISEGLAGGPYSYNEQFF

V gene: TRBV18
J gene: TRBJ2-5
clone size: -
CDR3 length: 14
D gene: -
CDR3 DNA: TGTGCCAGCTCACCACCGAGCAGCAAAGAGACCCAGTACTTC
CDR3 protein: CASSPPSSKETQYF

V gene: TRBV5-5
J gene: TRBJ1-5
clone size: few
CDR3 length: 15
D gene: TRBD1
CDR3 DNA: TGTGCCAGCAGCCTCCGACAGGGGAGGGATCAGCCCCAGCATTTT
CDR3 protein: CASSLRQGRDQPQHF

V gene: TRBV4-2
J gene: TRBJ1-1
clone size: -
CDR3 length: 16
D gene: TRBD1
CDR3 DNA: TGTGCCAGCAGCCAAGGGGACAGGGGATGGGGGACTGAAGCTTTCTTT
CDR3 protein: CASSQGDRGWGTEAFF

V gene: TRBV20-1
J gene: TRBJ2-5
clone size: -
CDR3 length: 14
D gene: -
CDR3 DNA: TGCAGTGCCCACCAGACTGGCCCCCAAGAGACCCAGTACTTC
CDR3 protein: CSAHQTGPQETQYF

V gene: TRBV5-5
J gene: TRBJ2-3
clone size: many
CDR3 length: 14
D gene: -
CDR3 DNA: TGTGCCAGCAGCTTTAGCGGACGCACAGATACGCAGTATTTT
CDR3 protein: CASSFSGRTDTQYF

V gene: TRBV7-9
J gene: TRBJ1-1
clone size: -
CDR3 length: 14
D gene: -
CDR3 DNA: TGTGCCAGCAGCTCTAGAGGGATGGACACTGAAGCTTTCTTT
CDR3 protein: CASSSRGMDTEAFF

V gene: TRBV6-5
J gene: TRBJ1-4
clone size: many
CDR3 length: 14
D gene: -
CDR3 DNA: TGTGCCAGCAGTAGGGGGACAACTAATGAAAAACTGTTTTTT
CDR3 protein: CASSRGTTNEKLFF

V gene: TRBV28
J gene: TRBJ1-1
clone size: many
CDR3 length: 14
D gene: -
CDR3 DNA: TGTGCCAGCATTGAACAACTCAGGGGCAGTGAAGCTTTCTTT
CDR3 protein: CASIEQLRGSEAFF

V gene: TRBV19
J gene: TRBJ2-7
clone size: few
CDR3 length: 14
D gene: TRBD1
CDR3 DNA: TGTGCCAGTAGTCTCCAGGACAGGCCCGCCGAGCAGTACTTC
CDR3 protein: CASSLQDRPAEQYF

V gene: TRBV20-1
J gene: TRBJ2-5
clone size: few
CDR3 length: 15
D gene: TRBD2
CDR3 DNA: TGCAGTGCTAGAGATGCGGGGGGGATCCAAGAGACCCAGTACTTC
CDR3 protein: CSARDAGGIQETQYF

V gene: TRBV4-3
J gene: TRBJ1-4
clone size: -
CDR3 length: 14
D gene: -
CDR3 DNA: TGCGCCAGCAGCCAGTCAGGGGTTGGTGAAAAACTGTTTTTT
CDR3 protein: CASSQSGVGEKLFF

V gene: TRBV3-1
J gene: TRBJ1-2
clone size: -
CDR3 length: 14
D gene: TRBD1
CDR3 DNA: TGTGCCAGCAGCCACGGGACAGCTAACTATGGCTACACCTTC
CDR3 protein: CASSHGTANYGYTF

V gene: TRBV29-1
J gene: TRBJ1-2
clone size: -
CDR3 length: 11
D gene: TRBD1
CDR3 DNA: TGCAGCGTTGGGACAGGGGATGGCTACACCTTC
CDR3 protein: CSVGTGDGYTF

V gene: TRBV7-9
J gene: TRBJ2-6
clone size: -
CDR3 length: 16
D gene: -
CDR3 DNA: TGTGCCAGCAGCTTAGTCCCCGGGTCTGGGGCCAACGTCCTGACTTTC
CDR3 protein: CASSLVPGSGANVLTF